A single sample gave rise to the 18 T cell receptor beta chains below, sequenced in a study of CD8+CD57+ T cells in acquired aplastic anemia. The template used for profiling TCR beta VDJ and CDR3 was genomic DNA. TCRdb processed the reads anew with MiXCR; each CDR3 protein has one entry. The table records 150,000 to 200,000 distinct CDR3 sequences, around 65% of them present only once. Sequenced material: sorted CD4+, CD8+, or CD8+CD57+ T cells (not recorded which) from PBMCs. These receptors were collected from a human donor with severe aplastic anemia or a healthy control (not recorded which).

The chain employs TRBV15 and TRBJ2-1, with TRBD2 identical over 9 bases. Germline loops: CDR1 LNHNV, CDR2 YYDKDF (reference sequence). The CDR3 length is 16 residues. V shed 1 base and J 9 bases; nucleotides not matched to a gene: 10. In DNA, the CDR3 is TGTGCCACCAGCAGAGCCCCAGGCGGGAGGGAGAGTGAGCAGTTCTTC. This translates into CATSRAPGGRESEQFF.

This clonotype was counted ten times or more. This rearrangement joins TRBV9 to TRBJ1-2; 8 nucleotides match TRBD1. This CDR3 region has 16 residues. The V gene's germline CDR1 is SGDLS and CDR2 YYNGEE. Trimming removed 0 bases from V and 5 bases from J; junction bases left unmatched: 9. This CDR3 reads CASSVELWTGPYGYTF. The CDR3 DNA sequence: TGTGCCAGCAGCGTAGAACTATGGACAGGGCCTTATGGCTACACCTTC.

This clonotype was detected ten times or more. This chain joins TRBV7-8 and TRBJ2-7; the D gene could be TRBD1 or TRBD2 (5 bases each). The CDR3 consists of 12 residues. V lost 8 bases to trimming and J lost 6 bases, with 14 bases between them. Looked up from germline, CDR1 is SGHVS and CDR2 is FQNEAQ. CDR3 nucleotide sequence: TGTGCCAGCCGTGGACGGGACCTCGAGCAGTACTTC. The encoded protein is CASRGRDLEQYF.

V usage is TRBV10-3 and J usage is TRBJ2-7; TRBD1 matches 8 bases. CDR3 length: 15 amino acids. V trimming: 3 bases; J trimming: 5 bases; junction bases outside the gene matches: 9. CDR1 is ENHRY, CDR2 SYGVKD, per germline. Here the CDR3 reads CAISDRDRGWNEQYF. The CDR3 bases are TGTGCCATCAGTGACCGCGACAGGGGTTGGAACGAGCAGTACTTC.

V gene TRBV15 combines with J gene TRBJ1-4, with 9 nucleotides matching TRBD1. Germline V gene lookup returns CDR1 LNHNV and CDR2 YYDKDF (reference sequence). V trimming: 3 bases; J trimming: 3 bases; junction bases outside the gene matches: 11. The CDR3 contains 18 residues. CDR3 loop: CATSRTTGGGGANEKLFF. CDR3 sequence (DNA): TGTGCCACCAGCAGGACCACAGGGGGCGGTGGAGCTAATGAAAAACTGTTTTTT.

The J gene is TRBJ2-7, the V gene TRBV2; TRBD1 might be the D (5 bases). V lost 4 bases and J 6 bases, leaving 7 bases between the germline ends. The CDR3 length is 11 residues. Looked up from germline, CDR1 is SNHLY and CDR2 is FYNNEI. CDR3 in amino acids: CASSGGREQYF. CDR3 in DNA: TGTGCCAGCAGTGGGGGCCGCGAGCAGTACTTC.

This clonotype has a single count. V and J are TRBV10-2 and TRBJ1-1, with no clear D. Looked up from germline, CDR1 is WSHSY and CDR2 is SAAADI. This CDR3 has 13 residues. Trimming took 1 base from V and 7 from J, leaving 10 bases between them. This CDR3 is CASSEYVKGEAFF. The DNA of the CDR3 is TGCGCCAGCAGTGAGTACGTGAAGGGTGAAGCTTTCTTT.

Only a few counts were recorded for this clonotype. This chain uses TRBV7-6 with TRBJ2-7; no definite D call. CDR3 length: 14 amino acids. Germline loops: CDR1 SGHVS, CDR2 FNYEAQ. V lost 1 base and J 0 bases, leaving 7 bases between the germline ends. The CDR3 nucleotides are TGTGCCAGCAGCTTAGATCTAGGCTCCTACGAGCAGTACTTC. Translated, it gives CASSLDLGSYEQYF.

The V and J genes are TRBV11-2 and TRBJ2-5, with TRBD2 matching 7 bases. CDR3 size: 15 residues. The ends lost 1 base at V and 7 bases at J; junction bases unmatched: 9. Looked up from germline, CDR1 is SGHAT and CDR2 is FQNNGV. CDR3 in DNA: TGTGCCAGCAGCTTAGCGGGCAGGGACTATCGGACCCAGTACTTC. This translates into CASSLAGRDYRTQYF.

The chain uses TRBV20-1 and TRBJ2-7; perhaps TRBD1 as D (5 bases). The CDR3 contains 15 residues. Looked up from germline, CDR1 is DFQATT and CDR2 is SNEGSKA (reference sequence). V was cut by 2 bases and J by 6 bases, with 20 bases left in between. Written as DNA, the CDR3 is TGCAGTGCTAGATCACAGAGACCAGGGTCTCGCGAGCAGTACTTC. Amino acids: CSARSQRPGSREQYF.

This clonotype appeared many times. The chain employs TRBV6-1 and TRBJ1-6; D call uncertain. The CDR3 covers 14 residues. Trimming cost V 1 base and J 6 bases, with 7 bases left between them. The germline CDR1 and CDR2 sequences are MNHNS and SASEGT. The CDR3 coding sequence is TGTGCCAGCAGTGAAGGCCCGCTTAATTCACCCCTCCACTTT. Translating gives CASSEGPLNSPLHF.

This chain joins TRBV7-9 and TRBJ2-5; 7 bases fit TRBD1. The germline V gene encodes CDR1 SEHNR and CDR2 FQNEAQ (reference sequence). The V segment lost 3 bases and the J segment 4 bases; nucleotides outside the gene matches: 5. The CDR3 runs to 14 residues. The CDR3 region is CASSFEGAGETQYF. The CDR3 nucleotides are TGTGCCAGCAGCTTTGAGGGGGCTGGAGAGACCCAGTACTTC.

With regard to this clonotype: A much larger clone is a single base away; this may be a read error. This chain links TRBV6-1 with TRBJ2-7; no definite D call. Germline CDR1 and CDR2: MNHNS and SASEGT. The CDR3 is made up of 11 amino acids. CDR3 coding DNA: TGTGACAGCACGGCCTTCTACGAGCAGTACTTC. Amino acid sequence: CDSTAFYEQYF.

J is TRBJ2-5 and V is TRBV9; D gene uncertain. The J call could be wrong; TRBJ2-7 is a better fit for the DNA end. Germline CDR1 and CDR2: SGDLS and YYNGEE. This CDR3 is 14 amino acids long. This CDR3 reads CASSVGVASYEQYF. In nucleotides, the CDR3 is TGTGCCAGCAGCGTAGGTGTTGCTTCCTACGAGCAGTACTTC.

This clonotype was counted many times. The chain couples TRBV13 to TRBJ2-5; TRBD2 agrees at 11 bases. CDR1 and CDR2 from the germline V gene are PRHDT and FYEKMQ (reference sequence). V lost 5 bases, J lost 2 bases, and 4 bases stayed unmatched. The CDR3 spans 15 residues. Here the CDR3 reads CASSHRLAGQETQYF. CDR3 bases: TGTGCCAGCAGCCACAGACTAGCGGGGCAAGAGACCCAGTACTTC.

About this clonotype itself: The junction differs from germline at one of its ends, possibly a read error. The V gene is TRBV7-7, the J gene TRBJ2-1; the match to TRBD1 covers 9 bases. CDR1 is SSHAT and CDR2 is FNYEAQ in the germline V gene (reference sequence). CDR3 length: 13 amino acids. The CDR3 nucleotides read TGTGCTAGCAGCTGGGACAGGGACAATGAGCAGTTCTTC. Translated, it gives CASSWDRDNEQFF.

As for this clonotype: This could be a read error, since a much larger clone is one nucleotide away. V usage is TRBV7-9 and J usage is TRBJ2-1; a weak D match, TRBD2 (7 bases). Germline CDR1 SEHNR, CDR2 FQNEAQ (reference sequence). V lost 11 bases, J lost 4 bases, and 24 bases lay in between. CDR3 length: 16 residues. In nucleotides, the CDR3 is TGTGCCGGCATCCGGACTAAGGGGGGGATATACAATGAGCAGTTCTTC. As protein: CAGIRTKGGIYNEQFF.

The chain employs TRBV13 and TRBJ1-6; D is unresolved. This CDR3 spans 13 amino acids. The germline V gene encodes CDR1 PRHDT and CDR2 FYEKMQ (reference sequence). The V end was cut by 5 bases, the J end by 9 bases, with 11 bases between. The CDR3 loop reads CASSQDTSSPLHF. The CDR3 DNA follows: TGTGCCAGCAGCCAAGATACGAGTTCACCCCTCCACTTT.